Below, 20 T cell receptor beta chains from the same sample are listed, as sequenced in a study of identical twins. TCRdb ran MiXCR on the 5' RACE reads and lists one entry per CDR3 protein. This table has some 500,000 distinct CDR3 sequences, 20% to 25% appearing once. The sample was also linked to a second study, of T cells expressing NK-cell markers.

Sample: CD4+ T cells sorted from blood. The receptors shown here come from a woman younger than 35 in good health.

V is TRBV12-3 or TRBV12-4 and J is TRBJ2-5; 8 nucleotides align to TRBD2. The CDR3 contains 11 residues. Trimming took 5 bases from V and 9 from J; bases not matched to a gene: 2. The CDR3 DNA is TGTGCCAGCAGTCGGCGGGGGGCCCAGTACTTC. Protein: CASSRRGAQYF.

About this clonotype: Compared with germline, one end of the junction differs, possibly owing to a read error. The chain employs TRBV20-1 and TRBJ2-3; 8 nucleotides match TRBD2. The germline V gene has CDR1 DFQATT and CDR2 SNEGSKA (reference sequence). The CDR3 has 16 residues. The CDR3 DNA follows: TGCAGTGCTGCCTCCCGGGAAAGCGGGAGTGGAGATATGCAGTATTTT. Encoded protein: CSAASRESGSGDMQYF.

This rearrangement joins TRBV6-1 to TRBJ2-7; 7 bases align to TRBD2. J lost 4 bases, V lost 7 bases, and 16 bases had no gene match. Germline assignment: CDR1 MNHNS and CDR2 SASEGT. The CDR3 runs to 16 residues. The CDR3 DNA reads as TGTGCCAGCAACAAAAGGGCGTCCAGGGACTATTACGAGCAGTACTTC. Its protein product is CASNKRASRDYYEQYF.

This chain joins TRBV2 and TRBJ1-5; D gene uncertain. Trimming removed 3 bases at V and 7 bases at J, with 13 bases between. This CDR3 comprises 14 residues. CDR1 is SNHLY and CDR2 is FYNNEI in the germline V gene. CDR3 sequence (DNA): TGTGCCAGCAGTGAGAGCCAGGCGGGGCAGCCCCAGCATTTT. It translates to CASSESQAGQPQHF.

With respect to this clonotype: Possible read error: a much larger clone is one base away. The chain employs TRBV13 and TRBJ2-7, with 7 bases lining up with TRBD2. This CDR3 contains 14 residues. CDR1 is PRHDT, CDR2 FYEKMQ, per germline (reference sequence). The ends lost 5 bases at V and 0 bases at J; junction bases unmatched: 4. CDR3 loop: CASSGGGSSYEQYF. In DNA form, the CDR3 reads TGTGCCAGCAGCGGGGGGGGGTCCTCCTACGAGCAGTACTTC.

This clonotype was recorded many times. The V call is TRBV5-6, the J call TRBJ1-2; weak D call: TRBD1 (6 bases). Between the trimmed V and J ends, which lost 4 bases and 5 bases, there was a span of 15 bases. The CDR3 has 14 residues. Germline assignment: CDR1 SGHDT and CDR2 YYEEEE. CDR3: CASSVAGARYGYTF. DNA for the CDR3: TGTGCCAGCAGCGTTGCAGGGGCTAGGTATGGCTACACCTTC.

Only a few counts were recorded for this clonotype. The rearrangement links TRBV7-2 to TRBJ2-7; D not certain. In germline, CDR1 is SGHTA, CDR2 FQGNSA. Trimming left V 3 bases short and J 2 bases short, with 5 bases between. The CDR3 length is 12 residues. The CDR3, as DNA: TGTGCCAGCAGCTTTCAGCCCTACGAGCAGTACTTC. This translates into CASSFQPYEQYF.

This clonotype was detected only a few times. V usage is TRBV18 and J usage is TRBJ1-2; D not resolved. This CDR3 comprises 15 residues. The germline V and J ends were trimmed by 1 base and 2 bases, with 11 bases remaining between them. Germline lookup yields CDR1 KGHSH and CDR2 LQKENI. Here the CDR3 reads CASSPQNEMNYGYTF. The CDR3 bases are TGTGCCAGCTCACCACAGAACGAAATGAACTATGGCTACACCTTC.

This clonotype was observed many times. The rearrangement links TRBV7-3 to TRBJ1-1; D possibly corresponds to TRBD1 (5 bases). The V end lost 11 bases, the J end lost 1 base, and 17 bases lay between the germline ends. This CDR3 region has 14 residues. The germline gives CDR1 SGHTA, CDR2 FQGTGA. In DNA, the CDR3 is TGTGCCGAGGGGTCCTTTCAGGGGAACACTGAAGCTTTCTTT. Translation: CAEGSFQGNTEAFF.

This clonotype was seen ten or more times. V and J are TRBV12-3 or TRBV12-4 and TRBJ2-7; D ambiguous. With 7 bases removed from V and 2 bases from J, the gap between germline ends came to 21 bases. This CDR3 has 16 residues. CDR3 protein: CASTLGVGHRAYEQYF. CDR3 bases: TGTGCCAGCACTTTGGGTGTCGGGCACAGAGCCTACGAGCAGTACTTC.

The sample holds a few counts of this clonotype. The chain couples TRBV7-3 to TRBJ2-1, with unresolved D. The V end was cut by 5 bases, the J end by 5 bases, with 7 bases between. Germline V CDR1 and CDR2: SGHTA, FQGTGA. The CDR3 contains 12 residues. The CDR3 nucleotides are TGTGCCAGCAGCCACGCGAACAATGAGCAGTTCTTC. Translation: CASSHANNEQFF.

This clonotype was seen only a few times. The chain employs TRBV5-1 and TRBJ2-2, with TRBD1 as a possible D gene (5 bases). Trimming stripped 2 bases from V and 7 bases from J, with 9 bases between. The germline V gene has CDR1 SGHRS and CDR2 YFSETQ. The CDR3 is made up of 13 amino acids. In nucleotides, the CDR3 is TGCGCCAGCAGCTTTCAGGGAAGCGGGGAGCTGTTTTTT. It yields the protein CASSFQGSGELFF.

The chain combines TRBV20-1 with TRBJ2-1; D gene unclear. The CDR3 runs 12 residues. The germline V gene has CDR1 DFQATT and CDR2 SNEGSKA (reference sequence). Deletions cut 0 bases from V and 7 bases from J, with 7 bases between. CDR3 residues: CSAREDGNEQFF. The CDR3 DNA sequence: TGCAGTGCTAGAGAGGACGGGAATGAGCAGTTCTTC.

J is TRBJ1-1 and V is TRBV2; perhaps TRBD1 as D (5 bases). Germline CDR1 is SNHLY and CDR2 is FYNNEI. V dropped 6 bases and J dropped 10 bases, with 18 bases sitting between them. The CDR3 runs to 13 residues. In nucleotides, the CDR3 is TGTGCCAGCAGCCTTTCCGACAGCTTGCGAGCTTTCTTT. Translated, it gives CASSLSDSLRAFF.

J is TRBJ2-3 and V is TRBV20-1, with D tentatively TRBD1 (5 bases). The CDR3 contains 13 residues. Trimming cost V 2 bases and J 4 bases, with 10 bases left between them. CDR1 and CDR2 from the germline V gene are DFQATT and SNEGSKA (reference sequence). The CDR3 bases are TGCAGTGCTAGAAAGGACACCCCAGATACGCAGTATTTT. It is translated as CSARKDTPDTQYF.

For the CDR3, the DNA is TGTGCCAGCAGTCTACAGGGTTGGGCCTACGAGCAGTACTTC. Translation gives CASSLQGWAYEQYF. This chain joins TRBV12-3 or TRBV12-4 and TRBJ2-7; D may be TRBD1 (6 bases). The CDR3 loop spans 14 amino acids. Trimming shortened V by 5 bases and J by 2 bases, and 13 bases separated the two germline ends.

This chain uses TRBV10-3 with TRBJ2-7; 9 bases map to TRBD2. V was pared by 5 bases and J by 1 base, with 0 bases of the junction left unmatched. Germline CDR1 and CDR2: ENHRY and SYGVKD. There are 13 residues in the CDR3. The CDR3 nucleotides are TGTGCCATCAGTCTAGCGGGATCCTACGAGCAGTACTTC. The encoded protein is CAISLAGSYEQYF.

The chain carries TRBV10-3 and TRBJ1-1, with TRBD1 as a possible D gene (5 bases). Germline V gives CDR1 ENHRY, CDR2 SYGVKD. The CDR3 spans 15 residues. Trimming took 1 base from V and 1 from J, leaving 10 bases between them. The CDR3 bases are TGTGCCATCAGTGAGTTGGGGCCCTCGAACACTGAAGCTTTCTTT. The encoded protein is CAISELGPSNTEAFF.

V usage is TRBV12-3 or TRBV12-4 and J usage is TRBJ1-5; D is unclear. Trimming cost V 3 bases and J 5 bases, with 8 bases left between them. CDR3 size: 13 residues. CDR3 nucleotide sequence: TGTGCCAGCAGTTTCGGAGATGATCAGCCCCAGCATTTT. Translation gives CASSFGDDQPQHF.

This clonotype was picked up a small number of times. This CDR3 reads CSARDPRSQPQHF. Written as DNA, the CDR3 is TGCAGTGCTAGAGATCCGAGGTCTCAGCCCCAGCATTTT. The chain has TRBV20-1 and TRBJ1-5; D ambiguous. The CDR3 runs to 13 residues. The germline gives CDR1 DFQATT, CDR2 SNEGSKA (reference sequence). V lost 0 bases and J 6 bases, leaving 9 bases between the germline ends.